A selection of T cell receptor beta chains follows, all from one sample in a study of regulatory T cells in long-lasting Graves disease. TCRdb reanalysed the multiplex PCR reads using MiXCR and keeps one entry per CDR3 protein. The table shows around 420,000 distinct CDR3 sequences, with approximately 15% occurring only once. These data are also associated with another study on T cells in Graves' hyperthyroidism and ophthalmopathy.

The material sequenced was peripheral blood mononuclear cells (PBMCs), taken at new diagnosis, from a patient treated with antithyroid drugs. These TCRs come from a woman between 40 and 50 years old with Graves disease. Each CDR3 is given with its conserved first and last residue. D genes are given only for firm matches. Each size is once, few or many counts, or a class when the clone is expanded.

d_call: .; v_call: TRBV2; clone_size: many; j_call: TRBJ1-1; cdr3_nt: TGTGCCAGCAGTGAATTGGGGGGGGGTCGGACTGAAGCTTTCTTT; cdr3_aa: CASSELGGGRTEAFF
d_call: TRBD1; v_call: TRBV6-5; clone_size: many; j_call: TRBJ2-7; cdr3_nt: TGTGCCAGCAGTTCGCCGGGACAGACTGAATACGAGCAGTACTTC; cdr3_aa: CASSSPGQTEYEQYF
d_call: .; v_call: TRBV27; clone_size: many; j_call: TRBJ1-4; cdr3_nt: TGTGCCAGCAGTTTTGGTCACCTTAATGAAAAACTGTTTTTT; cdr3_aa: CASSFGHLNEKLFF
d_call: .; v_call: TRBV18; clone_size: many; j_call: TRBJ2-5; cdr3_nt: TGTGCCAGCTCACCTTCGAGGGGTAAAGAGACCCAGTACTTC; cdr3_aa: CASSPSRGKETQYF
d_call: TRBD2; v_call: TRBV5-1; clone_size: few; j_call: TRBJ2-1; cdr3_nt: TGCGCCAGCAGACGACAGGGGCTAGCGGGAGGAGGTGAGCAGTTCTTC; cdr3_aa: CASRRQGLAGGGEQFF
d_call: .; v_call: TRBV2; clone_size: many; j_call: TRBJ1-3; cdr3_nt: TGTGCCAGCAGACCCGACAGCTTCTCTGGAAACACCATATATTTT; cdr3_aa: CASRPDSFSGNTIYF
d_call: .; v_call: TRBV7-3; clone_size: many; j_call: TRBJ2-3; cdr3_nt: TGTGCCAGCAGCTTCGGGGAGGCCTATACGCAGTATTTT; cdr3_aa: CASSFGEAYTQYF
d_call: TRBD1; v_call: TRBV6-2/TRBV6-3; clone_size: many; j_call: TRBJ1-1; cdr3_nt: TGTGCCAGCAGTTACTCGCCGGGACAGAGAGACACTGAAGCTTTCTTT; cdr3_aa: CASSYSPGQRDTEAFF
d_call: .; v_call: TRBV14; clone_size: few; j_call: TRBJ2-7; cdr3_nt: TGTGCCAGCAGCCACCCAGGGTTTGCCGAGCAGTACTTC; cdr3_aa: CASSHPGFAEQYF
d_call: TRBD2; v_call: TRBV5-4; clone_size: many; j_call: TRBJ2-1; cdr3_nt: TGTGCCAGCAGCTTGGCGGGAGGGAGGGCCTACAATGAGCAGTTCTTC; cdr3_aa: CASSLAGGRAYNEQFF